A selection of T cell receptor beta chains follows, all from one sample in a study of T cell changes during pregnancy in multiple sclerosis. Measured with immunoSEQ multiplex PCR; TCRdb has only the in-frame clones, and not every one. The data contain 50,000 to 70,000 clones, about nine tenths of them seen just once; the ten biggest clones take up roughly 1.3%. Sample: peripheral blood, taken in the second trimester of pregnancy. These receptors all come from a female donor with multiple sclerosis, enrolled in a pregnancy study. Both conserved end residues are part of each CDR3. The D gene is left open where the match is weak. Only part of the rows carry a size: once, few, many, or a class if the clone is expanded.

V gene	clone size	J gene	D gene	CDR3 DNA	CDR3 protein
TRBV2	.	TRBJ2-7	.	TGTGCCAGCAGTGAAAGGGGTTACGAGCAGTACTTC	CASSERGYEQYF
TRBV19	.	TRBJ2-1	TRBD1	TGTGCCAGTAGTTCAGGGGGTTGGGAGCAGTTCTTC	CASSSGGWEQFF
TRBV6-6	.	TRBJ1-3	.	TGTGCCAGCAGGTGGGGACTGCCCAGCTCTGGAAACACCATATATTTT	CASRWGLPSSGNTIYF
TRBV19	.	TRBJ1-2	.	TGTGCCAGTAGTATAGAAGCACGCAACTATGGAGGCTACACCTTC	CASSIEARNYGGYTF
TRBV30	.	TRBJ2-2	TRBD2	TGTGCCTGGAGGCGAGCGGGAGAATACACCGGGGAGCTGTTTTTT	CAWRRAGEYTGELFF
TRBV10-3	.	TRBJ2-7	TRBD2	TGTGCCATCAGTGAACCCCTAGCGGGAGTACACGAGCAGTACTTC	CAISEPLAGVHEQYF
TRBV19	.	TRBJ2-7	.	TGTGCCAGTAGTATGGATTACAGGAGCTCCTACGAGCAGTACTTC	CASSMDYRSSYEQYF
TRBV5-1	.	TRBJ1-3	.	TGCGCCAGCAGCTACGACACTGGAAACACCATATATTTT	CASSYDTGNTIYF
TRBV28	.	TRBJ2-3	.	TGTGCCAGCAGTCCGACTAGGTCGGGCACAGATACGCAGTATTTT	CASSPTRSGTDTQYF
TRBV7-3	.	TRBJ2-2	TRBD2	TGTGCCAGCAGCTCCTCGGCGGGAGGGGAGGAGGAGCTGTTTTTT	CASSSSAGGEEELFF
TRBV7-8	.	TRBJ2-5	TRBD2	TGTGCCAGCAGCACTCGGACTAGCGGGCAGAAAGAGACCCAGTACTTC	CASSTRTSGQKETQYF
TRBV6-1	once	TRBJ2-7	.	TGTGCCAGCAGTGACTGGCAGGGATACGAGCAGTACTTC	CASSDWQGYEQYF
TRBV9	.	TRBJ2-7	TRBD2	TGTGCCAGCAGCGTAGCGGCTAGCGGGAGGTACGAGCAGTACTTC	CASSVAASGRYEQYF
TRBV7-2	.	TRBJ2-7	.	TGTGCCAGCAGCTTATCTCCAGGTCTATCCTACGAGCAGTACTTC	CASSLSPGLSYEQYF
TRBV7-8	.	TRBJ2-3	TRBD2	TGTGCCAGCAGAAGCCGGAGACTAGCGGGAAAAGATACGCAGTATTTT	CASRSRRLAGKDTQYF
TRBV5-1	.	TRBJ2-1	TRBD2	TGCGCCAGCAGCTTGACAGGGCGACTAGCGGGAGGGCCGGGTGAGCAGTTCTTC	CASSLTGRLAGGPGEQFF
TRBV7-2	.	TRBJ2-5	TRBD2	TGTGCCAGCAGCTTAGCGCTAACTAGCGGGAGTGAGACCCAGTACTTC	CASSLALTSGSETQYF
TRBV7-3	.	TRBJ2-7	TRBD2	TGTGCCAGCAGCAAACTAGCGGGCGGCGTCTACGAGCAGTACTTC	CASSKLAGGVYEQYF
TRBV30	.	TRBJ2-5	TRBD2	TGTGCCTGGAGTAAGCGGGAGTTGGTAGAGACCCAGTACTTC	CAWSKRELVETQYF
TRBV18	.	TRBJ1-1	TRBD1	TGTGCCAGCTCCCCGACAGGGGACACTGAAGCTTTCTTT	CASSPTGDTEAFF
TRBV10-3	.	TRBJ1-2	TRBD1	TGTGCCATCAGTGAGTCGACAGGGGGCGCGGGGAACTATGGCTACACCTTC	CAISESTGGAGNYGYTF
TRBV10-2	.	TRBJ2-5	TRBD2	TGCGCCAGCAGTGAATCCCCTCGGGCGGGAGGGCACGAGACCCAGTACTTC	CASSESPRAGGHETQYF
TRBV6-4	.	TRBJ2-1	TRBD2	TGTGCCAGCAGTGAGACTAGCGTCAATGAGCAGTTCTTC	CASSETSVNEQFF
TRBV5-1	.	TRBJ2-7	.	TGCGCCAGCAGCTTGGAGGGAGGAGCGTCCGAGCAGTACTTC	CASSLEGGASEQYF
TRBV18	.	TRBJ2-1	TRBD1	TGTGCCAGCTCACCCCCGGACAGGGTTAATGAGCAGTTCTTC	CASSPPDRVNEQFF
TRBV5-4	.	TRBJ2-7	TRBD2	TGTGCCAGCAGCTTGGGACTAGCGGGAGAGTACGAGCAGTACTTC	CASSLGLAGEYEQYF
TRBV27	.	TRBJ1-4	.	TGTGACCATAGACTCTACCCAACTAATGAAAAACTGTTTTTT	CDHRLYPTNEKLFF
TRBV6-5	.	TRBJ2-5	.	TGTGCCAGCAGTTACGGTCTAGCCGGTAGGGAGACCCAGTACTTC	CASSYGLAGRETQYF
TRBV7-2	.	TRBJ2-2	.	TGTGCCAGCAGCCGCAGCGTAAACACCGGGGAGCTGTTTTTT	CASSRSVNTGELFF
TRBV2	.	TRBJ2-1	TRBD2	TGTGCCAGCGGCTTAGCGGGATCCTACAATGAGCAGTTCTTC	CASGLAGSYNEQFF
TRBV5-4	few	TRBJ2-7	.	TGTGCCAGCAGCCTCCCCCCGGGGTCTACCTACGAGCAGTACTTC	CASSLPPGSTYEQYF
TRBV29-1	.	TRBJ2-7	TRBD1	TGCAGCGTCGTCTCGGGACAGGGGCGCGAGCAGTACTTC	CSVVSGQGREQYF
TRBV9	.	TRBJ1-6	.	TGTGCCAGCAGCGTAGCAGTTAATTCACCCCTCCACTTT	CASSVAVNSPLHF
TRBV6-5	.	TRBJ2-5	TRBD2	TGTGCCAGCAGTTTAGCGGGAGGGGGCGGGGAGACCCAGTACTTC	CASSLAGGGGETQYF
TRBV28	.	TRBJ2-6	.	TGTGCCAGCAGTTTCGGACAGCTCTCTGGGGCCAACGTCCTGACTTTC	CASSFGQLSGANVLTF
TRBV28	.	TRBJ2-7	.	TGTGCCAGTAAGCAGGCGGGTAGAAGCTCCTACGAGCAGTACTTC	CASKQAGRSSYEQYF
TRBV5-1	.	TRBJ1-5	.	TGCGCCAGCAGCTTGGATTCGGGGGGCGACCAGCCCCAGCATTTT	CASSLDSGGDQPQHF
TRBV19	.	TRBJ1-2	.	TGTGCCAGTAGTATCCTGGGGGGGCCGGATGGCTACACCTTC	CASSILGGPDGYTF
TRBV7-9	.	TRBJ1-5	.	TGTGCCAGCAGCTTACACGGGACACAAGATCAGCCCCAGCATTTT	CASSLHGTQDQPQHF
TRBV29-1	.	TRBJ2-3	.	TGCAGCGTTGACCCTCCGAACATGATCGGGACAGATACGCAGTATTTT	CSVDPPNMIGTDTQYF
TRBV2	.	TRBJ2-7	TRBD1	TGTGCCAGCGCTGTGACAGGGGCCTACGAGCAGTACTTC	CASAVTGAYEQYF
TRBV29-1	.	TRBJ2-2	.	TGCAGCGTCCGATCCAACATGGACTCGAACACCGGGGAGCTGTTTTTT	CSVRSNMDSNTGELFF
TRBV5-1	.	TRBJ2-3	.	TGCGCCAGCAGCTTGGCCCGGGGTTCGGGCACAGATACGCAGTATTTT	CASSLARGSGTDTQYF
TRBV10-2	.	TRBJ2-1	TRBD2	TGCGCCAGCAGTGAGGCTAGCGGGAGGCCAAACAATGAGCAGTTCTTC	CASSEASGRPNNEQFF
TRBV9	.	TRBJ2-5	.	TGTGCCAGCAGCGTAGCTCAGGACCCGGGGGAGACCCAGTACTTC	CASSVAQDPGETQYF
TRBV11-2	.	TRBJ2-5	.	TGTGCCAGCAGTTGGGGAGAGCAAGAGACCCAGTACTTC	CASSWGEQETQYF